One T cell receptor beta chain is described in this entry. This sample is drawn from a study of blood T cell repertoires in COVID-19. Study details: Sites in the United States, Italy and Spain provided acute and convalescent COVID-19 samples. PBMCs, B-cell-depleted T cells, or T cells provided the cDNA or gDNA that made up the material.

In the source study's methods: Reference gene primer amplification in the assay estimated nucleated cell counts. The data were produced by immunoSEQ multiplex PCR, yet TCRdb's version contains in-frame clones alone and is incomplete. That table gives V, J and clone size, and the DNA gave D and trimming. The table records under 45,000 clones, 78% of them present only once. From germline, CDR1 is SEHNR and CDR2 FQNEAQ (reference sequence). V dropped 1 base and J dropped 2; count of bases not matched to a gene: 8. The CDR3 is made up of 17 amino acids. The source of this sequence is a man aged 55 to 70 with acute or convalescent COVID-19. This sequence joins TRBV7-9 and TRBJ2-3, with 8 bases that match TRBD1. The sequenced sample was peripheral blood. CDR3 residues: CASSLGTGRGHTDTQYF. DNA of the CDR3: TGTGCCAGCAGCTTAGGGACAGGGCGAGGGCACACAGATACGCAGTATTTT.